This T cell receptor (beta chain) originates from a study of TIL therapy for anti-PD-1-resistant metastatic lung cancer. Study-wide results and caveats: Infused TIL clonotypes partially replaced the baseline blood repertoire, then decayed over months.

Time point in this sample: pre-treatment sample, taken before nivolumab and TIL therapy. This was the immunoSEQ v3 assay. TCRdb's table, derived via immunoSEQ multiplex PCR, lists solely in-frame clones and lacks some. The sample lists 36,000 or so clones, around 67% seen once, with about 5.7% in the top ten. On this clone itself: Its cognate antigen is unknown.

V shed 1 base, J shed 7 bases, and the junction held 8 bases outside the gene matches. This CDR3 has 15 amino acids. Looked up from germline, CDR1 is MDHEN and CDR2 is SYDVKM. The chain links TRBV28 to TRBJ2-3, with 7 bases identical to TRBD2. This clonotype was obtained from a person aged 25-80 years with non-small cell lung cancer. Sequencing was performed on blood, taken at baseline. This CDR3 is CASSLYSREGNTQYF. The CDR3 DNA sequence: TGTGCCAGCAGTTTATACAGCAGGGAGGGAAATACGCAGTATTTT.